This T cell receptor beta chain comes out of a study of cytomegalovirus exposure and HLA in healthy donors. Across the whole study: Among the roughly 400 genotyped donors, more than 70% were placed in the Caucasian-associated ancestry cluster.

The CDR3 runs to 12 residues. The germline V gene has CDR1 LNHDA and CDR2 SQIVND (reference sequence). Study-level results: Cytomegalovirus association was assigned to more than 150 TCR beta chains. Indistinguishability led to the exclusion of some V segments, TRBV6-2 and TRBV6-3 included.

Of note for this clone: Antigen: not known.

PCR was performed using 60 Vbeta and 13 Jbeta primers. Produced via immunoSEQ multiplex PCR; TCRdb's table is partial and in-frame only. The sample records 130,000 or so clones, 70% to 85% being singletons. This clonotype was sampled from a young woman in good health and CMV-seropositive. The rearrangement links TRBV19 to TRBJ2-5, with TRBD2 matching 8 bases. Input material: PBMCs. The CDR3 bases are TGTGCGACGGGGGGGGCCGGTGAGACCCAGTACTTC. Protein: CATGGAGETQYF.